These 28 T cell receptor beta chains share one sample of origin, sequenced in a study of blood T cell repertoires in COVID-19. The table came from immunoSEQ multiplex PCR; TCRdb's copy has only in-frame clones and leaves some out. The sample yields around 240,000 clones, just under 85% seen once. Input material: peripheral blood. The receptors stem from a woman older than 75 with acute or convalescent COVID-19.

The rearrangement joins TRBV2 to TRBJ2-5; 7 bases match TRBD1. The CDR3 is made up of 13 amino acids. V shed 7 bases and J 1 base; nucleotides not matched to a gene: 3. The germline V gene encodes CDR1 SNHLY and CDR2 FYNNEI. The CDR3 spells CASKGQSQETQYF. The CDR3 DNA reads TGTGCCAGCAAGGGACAGAGCCAAGAGACCCAGTACTTC.

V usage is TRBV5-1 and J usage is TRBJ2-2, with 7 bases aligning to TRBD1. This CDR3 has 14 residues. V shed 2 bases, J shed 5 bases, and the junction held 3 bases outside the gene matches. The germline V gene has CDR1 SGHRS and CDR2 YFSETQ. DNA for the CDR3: TGCGCCAGCAGCTTTCAGGGGGTGACCGGGGAGCTGTTTTTT. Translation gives CASSFQGVTGELFF.

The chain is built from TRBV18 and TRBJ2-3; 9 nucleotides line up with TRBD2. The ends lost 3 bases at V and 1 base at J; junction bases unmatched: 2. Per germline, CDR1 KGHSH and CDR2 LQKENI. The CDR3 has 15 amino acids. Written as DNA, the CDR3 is TGTGCCAGCTCACCTTGGACTAGCGGCACAGATACGCAGTATTTT. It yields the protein CASSPWTSGTDTQYF.

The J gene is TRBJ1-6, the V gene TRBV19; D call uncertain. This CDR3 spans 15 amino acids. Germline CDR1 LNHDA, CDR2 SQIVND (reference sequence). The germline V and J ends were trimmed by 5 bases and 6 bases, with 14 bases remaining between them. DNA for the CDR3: TGTGCCAGTAGTCCCACCGGGGAAGGTAATTCACCCCTCCACTTT. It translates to CASSPTGEGNSPLHF.

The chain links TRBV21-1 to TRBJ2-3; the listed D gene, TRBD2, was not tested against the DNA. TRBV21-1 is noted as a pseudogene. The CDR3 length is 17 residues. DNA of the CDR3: TGTGCCAGCAGCAAAGCGCGGGCTAGCGGGGGCACAGATACGCAGTATTTT. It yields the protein CASSKARASGGTDTQYF.

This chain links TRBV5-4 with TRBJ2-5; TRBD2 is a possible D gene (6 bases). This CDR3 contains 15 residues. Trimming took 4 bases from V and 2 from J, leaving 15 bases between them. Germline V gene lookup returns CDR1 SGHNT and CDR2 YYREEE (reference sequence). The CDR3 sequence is CASSRLGTQQETQYF. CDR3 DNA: TGTGCCAGCAGCAGGCTAGGGACTCAACAAGAGACCCAGTACTTC.

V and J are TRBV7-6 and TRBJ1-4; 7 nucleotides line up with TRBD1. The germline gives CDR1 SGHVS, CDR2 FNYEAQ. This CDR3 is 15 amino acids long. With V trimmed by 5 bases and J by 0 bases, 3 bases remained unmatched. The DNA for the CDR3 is TGTGCCAGCAGCCCCGGACAGGCAACTAATGAAAAACTGTTTTTT. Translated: CASSPGQATNEKLFF.

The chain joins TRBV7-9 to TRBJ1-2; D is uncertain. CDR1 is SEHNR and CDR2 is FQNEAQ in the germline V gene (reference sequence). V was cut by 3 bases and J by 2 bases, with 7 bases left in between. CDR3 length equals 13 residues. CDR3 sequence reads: CASSFRENYGYTF. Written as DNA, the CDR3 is TGTGCCAGCAGCTTTCGGGAAAACTATGGCTACACCTTC.

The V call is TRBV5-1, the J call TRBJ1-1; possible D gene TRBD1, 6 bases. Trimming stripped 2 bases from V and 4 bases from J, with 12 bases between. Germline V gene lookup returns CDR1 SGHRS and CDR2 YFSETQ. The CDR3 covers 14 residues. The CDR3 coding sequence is TGCGCCAGCAGCTTAGGAACAGGGTTCACTGAAGCTTTCTTT. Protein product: CASSLGTGFTEAFF.

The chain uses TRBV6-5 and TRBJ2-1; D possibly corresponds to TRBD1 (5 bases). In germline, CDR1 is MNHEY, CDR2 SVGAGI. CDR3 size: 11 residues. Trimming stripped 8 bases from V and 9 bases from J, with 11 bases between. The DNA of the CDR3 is TGTGCCAGCCAGGGCCAGAGTGAGCAGTTCTTC. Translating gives CASQGQSEQFF.

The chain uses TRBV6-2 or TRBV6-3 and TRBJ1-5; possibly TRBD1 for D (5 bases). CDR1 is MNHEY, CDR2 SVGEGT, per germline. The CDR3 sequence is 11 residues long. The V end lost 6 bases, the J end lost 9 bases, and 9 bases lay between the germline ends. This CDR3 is CASSEGVPQHF. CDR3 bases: TGTGCCAGCAGCGAAGGGGTGCCCCAGCATTTT.

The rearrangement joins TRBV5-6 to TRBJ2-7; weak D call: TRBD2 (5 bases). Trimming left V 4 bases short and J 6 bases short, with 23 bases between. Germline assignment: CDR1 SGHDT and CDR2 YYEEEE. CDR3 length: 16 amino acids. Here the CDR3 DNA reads TGTGCCAGCAGCGTCGCGGGTCTTAAACCCGATAGCGAGCAGTACTTC. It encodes CASSVAGLKPDSEQYF.

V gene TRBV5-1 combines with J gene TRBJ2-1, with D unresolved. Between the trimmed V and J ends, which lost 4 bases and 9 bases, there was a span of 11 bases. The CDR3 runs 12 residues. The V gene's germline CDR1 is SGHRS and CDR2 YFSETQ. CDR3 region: CASSLPSVEQFF. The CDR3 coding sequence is TGCGCCAGCAGCCTACCCTCTGTTGAGCAGTTCTTC.

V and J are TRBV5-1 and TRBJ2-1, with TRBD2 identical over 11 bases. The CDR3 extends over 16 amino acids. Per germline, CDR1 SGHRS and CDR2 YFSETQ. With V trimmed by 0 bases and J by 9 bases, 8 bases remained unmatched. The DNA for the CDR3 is TGCGCCAGCAGCTTGGTTCTAGCGGGAGGCTCGGGTGAGCAGTTCTTC. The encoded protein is CASSLVLAGGSGEQFF.

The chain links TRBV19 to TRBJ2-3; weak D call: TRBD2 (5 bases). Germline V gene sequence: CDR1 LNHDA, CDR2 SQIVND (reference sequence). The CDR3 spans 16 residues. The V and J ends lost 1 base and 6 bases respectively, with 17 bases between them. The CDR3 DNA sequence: TGTGCCAGTAGTATAGGGCTCGGGGTTCCTGGGGATACGCAGTATTTT. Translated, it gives CASSIGLGVPGDTQYF.

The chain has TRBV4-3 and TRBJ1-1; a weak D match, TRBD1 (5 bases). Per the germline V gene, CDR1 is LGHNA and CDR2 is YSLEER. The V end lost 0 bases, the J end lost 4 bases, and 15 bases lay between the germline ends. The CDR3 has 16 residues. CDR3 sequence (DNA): TGCGCCAGCAGCCAAGATTTCCCGCCGGGGGGCACTGAAGCTTTCTTT. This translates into CASSQDFPPGGTEAFF.

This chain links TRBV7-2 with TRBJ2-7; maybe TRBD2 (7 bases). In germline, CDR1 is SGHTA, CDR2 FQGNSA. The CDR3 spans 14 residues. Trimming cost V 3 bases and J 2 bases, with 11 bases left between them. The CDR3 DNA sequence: TGTGCCAGCAGCTTCGGGCGGGGGCCCTACGAGCAGTACTTC. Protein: CASSFGRGPYEQYF.

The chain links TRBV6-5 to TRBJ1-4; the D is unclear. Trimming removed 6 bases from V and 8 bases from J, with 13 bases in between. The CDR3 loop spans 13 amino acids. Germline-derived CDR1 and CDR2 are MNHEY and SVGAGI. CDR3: CASSQTRGEKLFF. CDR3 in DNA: TGTGCCAGCAGCCAGACCCGAGGAGAAAAACTGTTTTTT.

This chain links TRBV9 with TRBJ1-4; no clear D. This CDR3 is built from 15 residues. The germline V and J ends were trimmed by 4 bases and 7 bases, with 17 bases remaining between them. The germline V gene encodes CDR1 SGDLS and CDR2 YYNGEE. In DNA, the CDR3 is TGTGCCAGCAGCCCCCATCACGGGGATGGTGAAAAACTGTTTTTT. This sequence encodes CASSPHHGDGEKLFF.

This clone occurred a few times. The CDR3 spells CASRAGVGYGYTF. DNA for the CDR3: TGTGCCAGCAGGGCAGGGGTAGGCTATGGCTACACCTTC. This rearrangement joins TRBV6-5 to TRBJ1-2; D may be TRBD1 (6 bases). The germline V and J ends were trimmed by 6 bases and 4 bases, with 12 bases remaining between them. CDR1 is MNHEY, CDR2 SVGAGI, per germline. CDR3 size: 13 residues.

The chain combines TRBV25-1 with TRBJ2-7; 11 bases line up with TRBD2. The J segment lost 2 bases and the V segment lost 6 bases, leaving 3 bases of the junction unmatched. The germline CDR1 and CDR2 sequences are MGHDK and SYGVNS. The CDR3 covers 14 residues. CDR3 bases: TGTGCCAGCAGGCCTAGCGGGGGGACCTACGAGCAGTACTTC. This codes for CASRPSGGTYEQYF.

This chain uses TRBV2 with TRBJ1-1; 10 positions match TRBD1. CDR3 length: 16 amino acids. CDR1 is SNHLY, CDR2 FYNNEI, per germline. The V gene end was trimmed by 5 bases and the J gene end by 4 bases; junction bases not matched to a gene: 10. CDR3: CASSPADRGRTTEAFF. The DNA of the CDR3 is TGTGCCAGCAGTCCTGCTGACAGGGGGCGAACCACTGAAGCTTTCTTT.

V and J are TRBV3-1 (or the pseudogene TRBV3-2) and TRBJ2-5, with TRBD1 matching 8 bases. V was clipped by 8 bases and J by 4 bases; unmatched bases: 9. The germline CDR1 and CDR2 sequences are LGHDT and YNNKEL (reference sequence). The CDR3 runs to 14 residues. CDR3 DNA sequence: TGTGCCAGCGCAGGGGGCGCGATATCAGAGACCCAGTACTTC. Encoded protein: CASAGGAISETQYF.

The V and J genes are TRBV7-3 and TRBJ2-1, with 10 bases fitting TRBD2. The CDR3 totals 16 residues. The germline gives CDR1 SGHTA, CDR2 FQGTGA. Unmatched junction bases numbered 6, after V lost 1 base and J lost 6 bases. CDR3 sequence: CASSLMASGSSNEQFF. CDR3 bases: TGTGCCAGCAGCTTAATGGCTAGCGGGAGCTCCAATGAGCAGTTCTTC.

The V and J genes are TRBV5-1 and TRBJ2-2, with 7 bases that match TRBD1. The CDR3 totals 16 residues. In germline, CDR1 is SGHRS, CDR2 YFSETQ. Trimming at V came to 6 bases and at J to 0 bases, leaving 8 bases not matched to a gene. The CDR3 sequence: CASTSGQPTNTGELFF. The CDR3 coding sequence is TGCGCCAGCACGTCGGGACAGCCTACGAACACCGGGGAGCTGTTTTTT. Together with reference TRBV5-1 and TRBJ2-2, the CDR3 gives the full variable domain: KAGVTQTPRYLIKTRGQQVTLSCSPISGHRSVSWYQQTPGQGLQFLFEYFSETQRNKGNFPGRFSGRQFSNSRSEMNVSTLELGDSALYLCASTSGQPTNTGELFFGEGSRLTVL.

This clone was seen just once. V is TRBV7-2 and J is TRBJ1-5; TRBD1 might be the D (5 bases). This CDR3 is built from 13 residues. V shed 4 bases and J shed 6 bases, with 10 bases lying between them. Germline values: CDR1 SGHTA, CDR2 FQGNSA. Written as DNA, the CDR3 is TGTGCCAGCAGCTCCGGGGGTGGTCAGCCCCAGCATTTT. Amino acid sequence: CASSSGGGQPQHF.

As DNA, the CDR3 is TGTGCCAGCAGCAAGGCGACAGCCCCGTTGGGCTACACCTTC. It yields the protein CASSKATAPLGYTF. The V gene is TRBV5-6, the J gene TRBJ1-2; tentative D call: TRBD1 (5 bases). Trimming shortened V by 4 bases and J by 8 bases, and 18 bases separated the two germline ends. CDR1 and CDR2 from the germline V gene are SGHDT and YYEEEE. This CDR3 is built from 14 residues.

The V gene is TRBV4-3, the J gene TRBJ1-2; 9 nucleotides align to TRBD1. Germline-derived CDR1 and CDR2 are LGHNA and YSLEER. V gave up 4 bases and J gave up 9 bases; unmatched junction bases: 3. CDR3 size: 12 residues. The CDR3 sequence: CASSPDRGSYTF. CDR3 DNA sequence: TGCGCCAGCAGCCCGGACAGGGGTAGCTACACCTTC.